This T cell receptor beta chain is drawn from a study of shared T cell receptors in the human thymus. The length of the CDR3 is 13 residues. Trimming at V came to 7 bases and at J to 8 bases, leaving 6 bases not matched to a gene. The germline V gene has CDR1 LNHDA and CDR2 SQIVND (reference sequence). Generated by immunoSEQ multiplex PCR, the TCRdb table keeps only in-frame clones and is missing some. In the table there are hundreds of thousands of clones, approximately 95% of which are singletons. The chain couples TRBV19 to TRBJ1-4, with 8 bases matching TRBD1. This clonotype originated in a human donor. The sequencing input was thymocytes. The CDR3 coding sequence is TGTGCCAGTAAGGGCACAGGGGGGGAAAAACTGTTTTTT. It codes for CASKGTGGEKLFF.